These 32 T cell receptor beta chains originate from one sample sequenced in a study of read filtering for tumor transcriptome and immune sequencing (dated by TCRdb to about 2020). Instrument used: Illumina HiSeq 4000. The Immunoverse kit was used to build TCR libraries from 400 ng RNA, with molecular barcoded adaptors covering alpha/delta and beta/gamma chains. TCRdb reprocessed the public reads (quality trimming at Q25 with fastp, clone calling with MiXCR) and kept in-frame beta chains. Merged by CDR3 protein, the rows form single entries marked with the most common genes and DNA. The sample has under 80,000 distinct CDR3 sequences on record, around 21% of them singletons. About 14% of the sample goes to the ten largest clones. The sample comprised a population of CD138-negative cells sorted from bone marrow. Explained via the paper, the cell subset or site label denotes: bone marrow mononuclear cells depleted of CD138+ plasma/myeloma cells by negative magnetic selection. These receptors were obtained from a donor older than 35 with multiple myeloma.

This clonotype was detected many times. This chain joins TRBV5-6 and TRBJ1-2, with 10 bases aligning to TRBD1. With 7 bases clipped from V and 4 bases from J, the junction kept 7 bases outside the gene matches. The CDR3 totals 14 residues. Looked up from germline, CDR1 is SGHDT and CDR2 is YYEEEE. The DNA for the CDR3 is TGTGCCAGCGGACAGGGGGACTTAGCCTATGGCTACACCTTC. This codes for CASGQGDLAYGYTF.

In this sample, this clonotype turned up many times. The rearrangement links TRBV6-1 to TRBJ1-5; TRBD1 might be the D (5 bases). The CDR3 consists of 13 residues. The ends were cut back, 6 bases at V and 1 base at J, with 7 bases in the middle. Germline loops: CDR1 MNHNS, CDR2 SASEGT. The CDR3 DNA reads as TGTGCCAGCAGCCGACAGAGCAATCAGCCCCAGCATTTT. It encodes CASSRQSNQPQHF.

Comment on this clonotype: As the CDR3 is not closed by the conserved phenylalanine or tryptophan, this likely results from a read error. The rearrangement links TRBV7-2 to TRBJ2-1, with 10 bases that match TRBD2. Germline V CDR1 and CDR2: SGHTA, FQGNSA. The CDR3 is 15 amino acids. The CDR3 loop is CAGSLSGRAYNEQFL. The CDR3 coding sequence is TGTGCCGGCAGCCTCAGCGGGAGGGCCTACAATGAGCAGTTCCTC.

This clonotype was counted ten times or more. The J gene is TRBJ1-5, the V gene TRBV27; D possibly corresponds to TRBD1 (5 bases). CDR3 length equals 15 residues. Germline loops: CDR1 MNHEY, CDR2 SMNVEV (reference sequence). Trimming left V 6 bases short and J 4 bases short, with 16 bases between. The CDR3 DNA follows: TGTGCCAGCAGCTCTGGGGCAGGGAGGAATCAGCCCCAGCATTTT. It encodes CASSSGAGRNQPQHF.

Ten or more counts support this clonotype. V and J are TRBV4-1 and TRBJ2-2; no firm D call. Germline V gene data show CDR1 as MGHRA and CDR2 as YSYEKL. V was cut by 0 bases and J by 4 bases, with 9 bases left in between. The CDR3 extends over 15 amino acids. CDR3 in DNA: TGCGCCAGCAGCCAAGATACGCAGAGCACCGGGGAGCTGTTTTTT. Protein: CASSQDTQSTGELFF.

The table lists this clonotype with many counts. The chain has TRBV5-5 and TRBJ2-6; the D gene could be TRBD1 or TRBD2 (5 bases each). The CDR3 runs to 17 residues. Germline V gene sequence: CDR1 SGHKS, CDR2 YYEKEE (reference sequence). The germline V and J ends were trimmed by 4 bases and 0 bases, with 14 bases remaining between them. The CDR3 DNA follows: TGTGCCAGCAGCATTGGGACGGCGAGCTCTGGGGCCAACGTCCTGACTTTC. It yields the protein CASSIGTASSGANVLTF. The full variable domain, completed using reference TRBV5-5 and TRBJ2-6, is DAGVTQSPTHLIKTRGQQVTLRCSPISGHKSVSWYQQVLGQGPQFIFQYYEKEERGRGNFPDRFSARQFPNYSSELNVNALLLGDSALYLCASSIGTASSGANVLTFGAGSRLTVL.

Note on this clonotype: This may arise from a read error, as a much more abundant clone is one base away. The chain uses TRBV11-3 and TRBJ1-4; unclear D gene. Looked up from germline, CDR1 is SGHNT and CDR2 is YENEEA. The CDR3 is made up of 13 amino acids. The DNA of the CDR3 is TGTGCCACCAGCTTAAATTTACTAGAAAAACTGTTTTTT. This gives the protein CATSLNLLEKLFF.

This sequence joins TRBV19 and TRBJ2-1; 13 bases line up with TRBD2. Trimming cost V 6 bases and J 7 bases; bases outside gene matches: 6. The CDR3 extends over 15 amino acids. Germline V gives CDR1 LNHDA, CDR2 SQIVND (reference sequence). CDR3 sequence: CASSLPGLAGNEQFF. The DNA of the CDR3 is TGTGCCAGTAGCCTACCGGGACTAGCGGGAAATGAGCAGTTCTTC.

The chain recombines TRBV28 with TRBJ1-2; no clear D gene. Germline loops: CDR1 MDHEN, CDR2 SYDVKM. The length of the CDR3 is 11 residues. V was clipped by 11 bases and J by 1 base, with 8 bases between them. CDR3 nucleotide sequence: TGTGCCGTCCACAGTAACTATGGCTACACCTTC. Translating gives CAVHSNYGYTF.

A remark on this clonotype: This CDR3 is missing its conserved last phenylalanine or tryptophan, likely due to a read error. The chain couples TRBV19 to TRBJ1-5; D uncertain. The CDR3 has 14 amino acids. V lost 2 bases to trimming and J lost 7 bases, with 12 bases between them. CDR1 LNHDA and CDR2 SQIVND come from the germline V gene (reference sequence). The CDR3 loop reads CASSIPGNQQPQHL. The CDR3 DNA reads as TGTGCCAGTAGTATACCCGGAAATCAACAGCCCCAGCATCTT.

This clonotype was seen many times. DNA for the CDR3: TGTGCCAGCAGTTCTCATGGCGGGGAAAACACAGATACGCAGTATTTT. Its translation: CASSSHGGENTDTQYF. The V gene is TRBV27, the J gene TRBJ2-3, with a possible D match to TRBD2 (6 bases). This CDR3 is built from 16 residues. Germline V gives CDR1 MNHEY, CDR2 SMNVEV (reference sequence). V was clipped by 4 bases and J by 2 bases, with 16 bases between them.

This clonotype was seen a handful of times. The chain links TRBV28 to TRBJ2-5; D gene ambiguous. V lost 6 bases to trimming and J lost 2 bases, with 13 bases between them. Germline CDR1 MDHEN, CDR2 SYDVKM. The CDR3 is made up of 14 amino acids. The CDR3 DNA reads as TGTGCCAGCAGCCGATTACAGACGCAAGAGACCCAGTACTTC. Amino acid sequence: CASSRLQTQETQYF.

This clonotype was counted ten times or more. The gene calls are TRBV28 and TRBJ1-5; TRBD1 is a possible D gene (6 bases). Trimming took off 7 bases at V and 5 bases at J, with 15 bases between the two ends. This CDR3 comprises 14 residues. Germline values: CDR1 MDHEN, CDR2 SYDVKM. CDR3 region: CASKRTARYQPQHF. Here the CDR3 DNA reads TGTGCCAGCAAAAGGACAGCCCGTTATCAGCCCCAGCATTTT.

A note on this clonotype: Since a much larger clone is just one base distant, this may be a read error. The chain couples TRBV5-1 to TRBJ2-1, with D perhaps TRBD1 or TRBD2 (7 bases each). Germline V lookup: CDR1 SGHRS, CDR2 YFSETQ. This CDR3 contains 15 residues. The CDR3 nucleotides read TGCACCAGCAGCCCTCAGGGGGGGTCCTACAATGAGCAGTTCTTC. Protein product: CTSSPQGGSYNEQFF.

This clonotype has more than one count but fewer than ten. The CDR3 reads CSARRLLGNEQFF. In nucleotides, the CDR3 is TGCAGCGCCAGGCGGCTCCTCGGCAATGAGCAGTTCTTC. The J gene is TRBJ2-1, the V gene TRBV20-1; D is uncertain. The CDR3 totals 13 residues. The germline CDR1 and CDR2 sequences are DFQATT and SNEGSKA (reference sequence).

Here the CDR3 reads CASSDDRGGETQYF. The CDR3, as DNA: TGTGCCAGCAGCGACGACAGGGGAGGAGAGACCCAGTACTTC. V gene TRBV14 combines with J gene TRBJ2-5; 8 bases map to TRBD1. In germline, CDR1 is SGHDN, CDR2 FVKESK. The trim removed 5 bases at V and 4 bases at J, leaving 6 bases unmatched. This CDR3 is 14 amino acids long.

This clonotype was counted a few times. The chain recombines TRBV10-3 with TRBJ1-4; tentative D call: TRBD1 (5 bases). The CDR3 runs 12 residues. V gave up 7 bases and J gave up 5 bases, with 8 bases separating them. Germline CDR1 reads ENHRY; CDR2 reads SYGVKD. The CDR3 spells CAIKDRNEKLFF. The CDR3 DNA reads TGTGCCATCAAAGACAGAAATGAAAAACTGTTTTTT.

This clonotype was recorded at least ten times. This chain connects TRBV20-1 to TRBJ1-5; D is unresolved. The V end lost 6 bases, the J end lost 7 bases, and 19 bases lay between the germline ends. The CDR3 length is 14 residues. Germline CDR1 reads DFQATT; CDR2 reads SNEGSKA (reference sequence). CDR3 amino acids: CSAPLTQRAQPQHF. As DNA, the CDR3 is TGCAGTGCCCCACTGACCCAGCGCGCCCAGCCCCAGCATTTT.

This clonotype was observed many times. The V call is TRBV5-1, the J call TRBJ2-5; D perhaps matches TRBD1 (6 bases). Trimming shortened V by 1 base and J by 3 bases, and 16 bases separated the two germline ends. Germline loops: CDR1 SGHRS, CDR2 YFSETQ. This CDR3 spans 16 amino acids. For the CDR3, the DNA is TGCGCCAGCAGCTTGCCTTCTCAGGGGCCGAAAGAGACCCAGTACTTC. Protein product: CASSLPSQGPKETQYF.

At least ten counts were recorded for this clonotype. The genes are TRBV6-5 and TRBJ1-1; possible D gene TRBD1, 5 bases. Trimming cost V 10 bases and J 3 bases, with 15 bases left between them. This CDR3 comprises 13 residues. Germline lookup yields CDR1 MNHEY and CDR2 SVGAGI. For the CDR3, the DNA is TGTGCCACCACGGTGTTGGGGGACACTGAAGCTTTCTTT. This encodes CATTVLGDTEAFF.

This clonotype was seen repeatedly, ten times or more. V usage is TRBV5-1 and J usage is TRBJ2-3, with 8 bases that match TRBD1. V lost 1 base to trimming and J lost 4 bases; unmatched junction nucleotides: 5. The CDR3 runs to 15 residues. From germline, CDR1 is SGHRS and CDR2 YFSETQ. The CDR3 loop reads CASSLMRTGPDTQYF. For the CDR3, the DNA is TGCGCCAGCAGCTTGATGAGGACAGGGCCAGATACGCAGTATTTT. Supplemented by reference TRBV5-1 and TRBJ2-3, the full variable domain reads KAGVTQTPRYLIKTRGQQVTLSCSPISGHRSVSWYQQTPGQGLQFLFEYFSETQRNKGNFPGRFSGRQFSNSRSEMNVSTLELGDSALYLCASSLMRTGPDTQYFGPGTRLTVL.

This clonotype was seen a few times. The chain employs TRBV2 and TRBJ1-1; possible D gene TRBD1, 5 bases. Trimming removed 6 bases at V and 4 bases at J, with 15 bases between. Looked up from germline, CDR1 is SNHLY and CDR2 is FYNNEI. This CDR3 is built from 14 residues. The CDR3 bases are TGTGCCAGCAGCCGGGACCTCCCGGGCACTGAAGCTTTCTTT. Its protein is CASSRDLPGTEAFF.

Remarks on this clonotype: The CDR3 carries no conserved terminal phenylalanine or tryptophan, so it likely arises from a read error. The chain joins TRBV2 to TRBJ2-5; 10 bases agree with TRBD2. This CDR3 spans 14 amino acids. With V trimmed by 6 bases and J by 5 bases, 6 bases remained unmatched. Per the germline V gene, CDR1 is SNHLY and CDR2 is FYNNEI. CDR3 sequence: CASSGGTSAETQYL. The CDR3 coding sequence is TGTGCCAGCAGCGGCGGGACTAGCGCTGAGACCCAGTACCTC.

There are a few counts of this clonotype. The chain uses TRBV20-1 and TRBJ2-7; D may be TRBD2 (6 bases). CDR3 length equals 13 residues. Trimming shortened V by 5 bases and J by 0 bases, and 11 bases separated the two germline ends. CDR1 DFQATT and CDR2 SNEGSKA come from the germline V gene (reference sequence). This chain's CDR3 is CSAGAGISYEQYF. The CDR3 DNA is TGCAGTGCTGGAGCGGGCATCTCCTACGAGCAGTACTTC.

This clonotype was counted ten times or more. The chain carries TRBV4-1 and TRBJ2-2; TRBD2 matches 7 bases. V dropped 0 bases and J dropped 5; count of bases not matched to a gene: 18. Germline V gene data show CDR1 as MGHRA and CDR2 as YSYEKL. The CDR3 length is 20 residues. The CDR3 sequence: CASSQDMSLAEKKRTGELFF. The CDR3 region has the DNA TGCGCCAGCAGCCAAGATATGTCCCTAGCGGAGAAAAAAAGAACCGGGGAGCTGTTTTTT.

This clonotype occurred a few times. CDR3 bases: TGTGCCAGTAGTAGGGGACAGAGGGGATTTGGTGAGCAGTTCTTC. It specifies CASSRGQRGFGEQFF. V and J are TRBV19 and TRBJ2-1; 7 bases match TRBD1. The junction had 12 bases not matched to a gene; V was cut back by 4 bases and J by 9 bases. Germline CDR1 LNHDA, CDR2 SQIVND (reference sequence). This CDR3 is built from 15 residues. The variable domain in full, completed from reference TRBV19 and TRBJ2-1, reads DGGITQSPKYLFRKEGQNVTLSCEQNLNHDAMYWYRQDPGQGLRLIYYSQIVNDFQKGDIAEGYSVSREKKESFPLTVTSAQKNPTAFYLCASSRGQRGFGEQFFGPGTRLTVL.

This clonotype was seen at least ten times. This sequence joins TRBV20-1 and TRBJ2-5; maybe TRBD2 (5 bases). The CDR3 is made up of 13 amino acids. Trimming pared 3 bases from V and 8 bases from J, leaving 16 bases between. CDR1 DFQATT and CDR2 SNEGSKA come from the germline V gene (reference sequence). The CDR3: CSASGLGASTQYF. CDR3 nucleotides: TGCAGTGCTAGTGGTCTTGGTGCTAGCACCCAGTACTTC.

This clonotype came up many times. V is TRBV3-1 and J is TRBJ2-7; D remains unclear. V gave up 3 bases and J gave up 4 bases, with 4 bases separating them. Germline CDR1 reads LGHDT; CDR2 reads YNNKEL (reference sequence). The CDR3 is 11 residues long. The CDR3 protein is CASSQAYEQYF. The CDR3 DNA follows: TGTGCCAGCAGCCAGGCTTACGAGCAGTACTTC.

This clonotype was seen once. Being one base from a much bigger clone, this may be a read error. This chain joins TRBV20-1 and TRBJ2-7, with TRBD2 matching 10 bases. Germline assignment: CDR1 DFQATT and CDR2 SNEGSKA (reference sequence). The length of the CDR3 is 14 residues. The CDR3 nucleotides read TGCAGAGCTAGAAGCACTAGCGGGGTCTACGAGCAGTACTTC. Residues: CRARSTSGVYEQYF.

This clonotype has at least ten counts. The J gene is TRBJ1-2, the V gene TRBV20-1; maybe TRBD1 (5 bases). The CDR3 has 12 amino acids. Trimming took off 2 bases at V and 9 bases at J, with 13 bases between the two ends. CDR1 and CDR2 from the germline V gene are DFQATT and SNEGSKA (reference sequence). The CDR3 DNA reads as TGCAGTGCTAGAAACAGGAATACCCGCTACACCTTC. Protein sequence: CSARNRNTRYTF.

In this sample, this clonotype turned up once. With a much larger clone just one base away, this may be a read error. It is likely a read error, because the conserved phenylalanine at the end of the CDR3 is missing. V is TRBV6-1 and J is TRBJ1-1; tentatively, D is TRBD1 (5 bases). CDR3 size: 14 residues. The V end was cut by 10 bases, the J end by 3 bases, with 18 bases between. Germline CDR1 reads MNHNS; CDR2 reads SASEGT. The CDR3 nucleotides read TGTGCCATCCGTCGGGGGGGATCCGACACTGAAGCTTTCTCT. Residues: CAIRRGGSDTEAFS.

This clonotype was seen at least ten times. The gene calls are TRBV5-1 and TRBJ2-5; the D is unclear. Germline V gene data show CDR1 as SGHRS and CDR2 as YFSETQ. The CDR3 contains 13 residues. Trimming took off 4 bases at V and 3 bases at J, with 10 bases between the two ends. DNA for the CDR3: TGCGCCAGCAGCCTCCGGCTAGAAGAGACCCAGTACTTC. Translating it yields CASSLRLEETQYF.